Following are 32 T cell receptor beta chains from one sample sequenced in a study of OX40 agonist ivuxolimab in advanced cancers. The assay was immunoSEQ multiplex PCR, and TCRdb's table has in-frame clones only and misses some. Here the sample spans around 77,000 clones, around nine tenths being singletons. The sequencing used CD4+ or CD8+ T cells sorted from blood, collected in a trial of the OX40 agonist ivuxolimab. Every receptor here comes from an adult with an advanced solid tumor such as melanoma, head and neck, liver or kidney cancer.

CDR3: CASSAHPSSHEQFF. The CDR3, as DNA: TGTGCCAGCAGCGCGCATCCCTCTTCCCATGAGCAGTTCTTC. This chain joins TRBV27 and TRBJ2-1; unclear D gene. Germline V lookup: CDR1 MNHEY, CDR2 SMNVEV (reference sequence). Trimming left V 6 bases short and J 8 bases short, with 17 bases between. CDR3 length equals 14 residues.

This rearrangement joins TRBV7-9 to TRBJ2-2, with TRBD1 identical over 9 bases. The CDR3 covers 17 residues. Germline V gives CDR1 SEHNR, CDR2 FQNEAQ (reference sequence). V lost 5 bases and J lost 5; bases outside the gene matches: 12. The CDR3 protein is CASSHSPGQGLTGELFF. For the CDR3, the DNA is TGTGCCAGCAGCCACTCGCCGGGACAGGGTCTTACCGGGGAGCTGTTTTTT.

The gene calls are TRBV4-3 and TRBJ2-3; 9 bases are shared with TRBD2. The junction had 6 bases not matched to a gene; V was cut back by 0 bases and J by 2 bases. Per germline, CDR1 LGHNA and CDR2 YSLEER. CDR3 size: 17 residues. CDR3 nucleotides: TGCGCCAGCAGCCAAGATACCCTAGCGGGATACACAGATACGCAGTATTTT. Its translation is CASSQDTLAGYTDTQYF.

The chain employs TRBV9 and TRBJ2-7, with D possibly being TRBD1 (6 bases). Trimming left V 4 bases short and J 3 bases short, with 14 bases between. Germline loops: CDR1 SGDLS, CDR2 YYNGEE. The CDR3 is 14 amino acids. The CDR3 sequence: CASSFGAGDYEQYF. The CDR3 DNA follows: TGTGCCAGCAGCTTCGGCGCAGGGGACTACGAGCAGTACTTC.

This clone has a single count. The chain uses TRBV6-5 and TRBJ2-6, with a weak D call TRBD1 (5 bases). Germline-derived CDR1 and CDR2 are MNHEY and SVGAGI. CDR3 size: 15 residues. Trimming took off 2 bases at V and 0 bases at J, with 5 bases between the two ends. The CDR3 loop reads CASSYRGSGANVLTF. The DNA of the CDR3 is TGTGCCAGCAGTTACAGGGGCTCTGGGGCCAACGTCCTGACTTTC.

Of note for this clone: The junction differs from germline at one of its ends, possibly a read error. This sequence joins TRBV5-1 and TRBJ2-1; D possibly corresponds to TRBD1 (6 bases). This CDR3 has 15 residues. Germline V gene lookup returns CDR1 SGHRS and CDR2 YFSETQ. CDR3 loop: CASSLAVPDSPDSVF. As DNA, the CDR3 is TGCGCCAGCAGCTTGGCCGTCCCGGACAGCCCAGACAGTGTCTTC.

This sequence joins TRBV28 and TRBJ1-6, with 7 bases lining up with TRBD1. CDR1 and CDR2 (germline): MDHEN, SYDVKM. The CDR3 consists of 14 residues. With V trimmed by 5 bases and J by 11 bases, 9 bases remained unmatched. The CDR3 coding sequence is TGTGCCAGCAGTCCACTTATTACAGGGGCACCCCTCCACTTT. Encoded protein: CASSPLITGAPLHF.

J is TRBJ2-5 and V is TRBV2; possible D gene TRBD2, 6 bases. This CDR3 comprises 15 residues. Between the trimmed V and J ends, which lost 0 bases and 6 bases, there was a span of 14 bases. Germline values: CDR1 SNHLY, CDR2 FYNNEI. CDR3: CASSEAGQGGKTQYF. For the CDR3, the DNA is TGTGCCAGCAGTGAAGCGGGGCAGGGCGGGAAGACCCAGTACTTC.

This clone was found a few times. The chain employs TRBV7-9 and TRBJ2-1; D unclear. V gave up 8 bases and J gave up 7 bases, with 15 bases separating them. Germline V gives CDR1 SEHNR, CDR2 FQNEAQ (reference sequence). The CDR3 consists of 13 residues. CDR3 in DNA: TGTGCCAGCCTACCACCAAACACTAATGAGCAGTTCTTC. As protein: CASLPPNTNEQFF.

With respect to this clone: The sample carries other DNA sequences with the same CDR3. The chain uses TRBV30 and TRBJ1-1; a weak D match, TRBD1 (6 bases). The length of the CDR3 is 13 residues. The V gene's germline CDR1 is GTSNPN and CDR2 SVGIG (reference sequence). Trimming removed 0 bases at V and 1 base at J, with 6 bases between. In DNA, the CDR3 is TGTGCCTGGAGTGTACAGGGGAACACTGAAGCTTTCTTT. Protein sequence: CAWSVQGNTEAFF.

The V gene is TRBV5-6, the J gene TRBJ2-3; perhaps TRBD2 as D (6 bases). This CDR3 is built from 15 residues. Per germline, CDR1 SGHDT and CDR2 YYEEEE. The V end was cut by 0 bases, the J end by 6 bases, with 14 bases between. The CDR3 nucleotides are TGTGCCAGCAGCTTGGGCGTCGGGGGACGTGATACGCAGTATTTT. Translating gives CASSLGVGGRDTQYF.

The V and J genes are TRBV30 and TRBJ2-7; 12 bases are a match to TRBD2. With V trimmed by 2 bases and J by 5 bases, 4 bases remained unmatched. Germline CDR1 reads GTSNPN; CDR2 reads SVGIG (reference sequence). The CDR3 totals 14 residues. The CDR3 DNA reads TGTGCCTGGAGTCCTAGCGGGGGGGATAACGAGCAGTACTTC. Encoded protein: CAWSPSGGDNEQYF.

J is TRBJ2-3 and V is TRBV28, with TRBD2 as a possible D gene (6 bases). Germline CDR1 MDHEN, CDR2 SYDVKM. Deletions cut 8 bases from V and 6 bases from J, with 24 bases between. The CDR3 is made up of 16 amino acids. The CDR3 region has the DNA TGTGCCAGCGATACGGGGACTCCCAGTGATTACGATACGCAGTATTTT. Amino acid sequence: CASDTGTPSDYDTQYF. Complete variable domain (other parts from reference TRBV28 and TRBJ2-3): DVKVTQSSRYLVKRTGEKVFLECVQDMDHENMFWYRQDPGLGLRLIYFSYDVKMKEKGDIPEGYSVSREKKERFSLILESASTNQTSMYLCASDTGTPSDYDTQYFGPGTRLTVL.

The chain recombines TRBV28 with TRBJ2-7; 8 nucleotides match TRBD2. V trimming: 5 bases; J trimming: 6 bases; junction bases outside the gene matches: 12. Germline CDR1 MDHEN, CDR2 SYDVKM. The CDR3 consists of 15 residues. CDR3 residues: CASSRLSGGPGEQYF. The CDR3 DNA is TGTGCCAGCAGTCGTCTGTCGGGAGGGCCTGGCGAGCAGTACTTC.

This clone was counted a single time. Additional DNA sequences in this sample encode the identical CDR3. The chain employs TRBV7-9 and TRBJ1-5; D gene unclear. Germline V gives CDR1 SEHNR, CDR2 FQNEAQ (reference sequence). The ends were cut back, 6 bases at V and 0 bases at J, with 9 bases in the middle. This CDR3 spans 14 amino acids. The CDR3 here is CASSSTDSNQPQHF. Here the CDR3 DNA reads TGTGCCAGCAGTTCTACAGATAGCAATCAGCCCCAGCATTTT.

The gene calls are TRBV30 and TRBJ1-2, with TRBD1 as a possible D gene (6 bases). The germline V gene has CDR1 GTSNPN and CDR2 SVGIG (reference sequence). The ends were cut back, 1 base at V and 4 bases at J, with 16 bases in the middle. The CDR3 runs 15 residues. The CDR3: CAWSAAPGGIYGYTF. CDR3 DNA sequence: TGTGCCTGGAGTGCCGCCCCGGGGGGCATCTATGGCTACACCTTC.

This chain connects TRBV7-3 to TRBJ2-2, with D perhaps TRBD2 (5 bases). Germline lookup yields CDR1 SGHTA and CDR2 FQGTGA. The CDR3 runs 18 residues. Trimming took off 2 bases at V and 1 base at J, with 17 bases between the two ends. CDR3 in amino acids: CASSLYSSWRMNTGELFF. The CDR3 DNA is TGTGCCAGCAGCTTATATTCTAGCTGGAGGATGAACACCGGGGAGCTGTTTTTT. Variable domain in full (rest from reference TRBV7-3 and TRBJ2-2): GAGVSQTPSNKVTEKGKYVELRCDPISGHTALYWYRQSLGQGPEFLIYFQGTGAADDSGLPNDRFFAVRPEGSVSTLKIQRTERGDSAVYLCASSLYSSWRMNTGELFFGEGSRLTVL.

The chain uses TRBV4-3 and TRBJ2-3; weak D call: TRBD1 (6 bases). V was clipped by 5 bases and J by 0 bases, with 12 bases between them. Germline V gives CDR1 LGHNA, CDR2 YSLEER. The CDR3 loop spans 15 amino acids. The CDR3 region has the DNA TGCGCCAGCAGCTTAGGACAGATAAGCACAGATACGCAGTATTTT. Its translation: CASSLGQISTDTQYF.

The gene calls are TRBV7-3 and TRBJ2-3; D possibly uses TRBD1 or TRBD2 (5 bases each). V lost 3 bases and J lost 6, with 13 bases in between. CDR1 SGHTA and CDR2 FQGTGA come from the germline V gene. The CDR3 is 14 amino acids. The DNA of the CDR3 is TGTGCCAGCAGCTTGGCGGGTTCAGGGGATACGCAGTATTTT. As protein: CASSLAGSGDTQYF.

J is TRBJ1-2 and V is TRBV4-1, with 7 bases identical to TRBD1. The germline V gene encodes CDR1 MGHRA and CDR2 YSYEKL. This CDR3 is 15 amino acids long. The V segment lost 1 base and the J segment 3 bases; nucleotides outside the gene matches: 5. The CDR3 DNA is TGCGCCAGCAGCCAAGTCTCAGGGGGGTACTATGGCTACACCTTC. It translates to CASSQVSGGYYGYTF.

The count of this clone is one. Written as DNA, the CDR3 is TGTGCCAGTAGCCACCTTTCTTCCTCCTACGAGCAGTACTTC. Amino acid sequence: CASSHLSSSYEQYF. The V call is TRBV19, the J call TRBJ2-7; D gene unclear. The V gene's germline CDR1 is LNHDA and CDR2 SQIVND (reference sequence). This CDR3 contains 14 residues. V was shortened by 6 bases and J by 0 bases, with 12 bases between the two germline ends.

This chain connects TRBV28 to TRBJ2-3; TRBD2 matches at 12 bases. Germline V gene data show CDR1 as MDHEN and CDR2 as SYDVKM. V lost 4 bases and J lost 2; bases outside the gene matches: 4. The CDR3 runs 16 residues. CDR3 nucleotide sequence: TGTGCCAGCAGTTCTAGACTAGCGGGAGACACAGATACGCAGTATTTT. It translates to CASSSRLAGDTDTQYF.

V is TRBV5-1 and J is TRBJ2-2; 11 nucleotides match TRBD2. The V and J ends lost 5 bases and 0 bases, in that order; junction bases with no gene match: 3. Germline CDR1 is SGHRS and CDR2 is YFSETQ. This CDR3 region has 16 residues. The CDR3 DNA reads TGCGCCAGCAGGGGACTAGCGGACTCGAACACCGGGGAGCTGTTTTTT. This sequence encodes CASRGLADSNTGELFF.

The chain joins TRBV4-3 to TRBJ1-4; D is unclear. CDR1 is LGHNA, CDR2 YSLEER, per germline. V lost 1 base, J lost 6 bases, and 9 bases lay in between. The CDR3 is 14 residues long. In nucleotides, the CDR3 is TGCGCCAGCAGCCAAGTTGTGGGCGATGAAAAACTGTTTTTT. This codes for CASSQVVGDEKLFF.

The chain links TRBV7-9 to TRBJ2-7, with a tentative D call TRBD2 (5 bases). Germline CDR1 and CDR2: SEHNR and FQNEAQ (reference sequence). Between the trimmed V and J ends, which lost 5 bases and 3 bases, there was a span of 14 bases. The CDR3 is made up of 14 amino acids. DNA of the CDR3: TGTGCCAGCAGCGACACTCGGGATGGCTACGAGCAGTACTTC. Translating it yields CASSDTRDGYEQYF.

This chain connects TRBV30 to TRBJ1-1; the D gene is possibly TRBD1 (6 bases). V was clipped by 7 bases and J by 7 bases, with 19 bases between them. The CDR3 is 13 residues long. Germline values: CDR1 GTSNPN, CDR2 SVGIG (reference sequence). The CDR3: CASQDSTPGEAFF. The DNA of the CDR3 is TGTGCCTCCCAGGACAGTACCCCAGGTGAAGCTTTCTTT.

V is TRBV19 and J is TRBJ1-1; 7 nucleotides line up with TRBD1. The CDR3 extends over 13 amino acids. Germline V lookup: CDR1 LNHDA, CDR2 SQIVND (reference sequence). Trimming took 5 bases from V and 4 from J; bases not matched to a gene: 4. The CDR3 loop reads CASSPGTVTEAFF. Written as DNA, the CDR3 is TGTGCCAGTAGTCCAGGGACAGTCACTGAAGCTTTCTTT.

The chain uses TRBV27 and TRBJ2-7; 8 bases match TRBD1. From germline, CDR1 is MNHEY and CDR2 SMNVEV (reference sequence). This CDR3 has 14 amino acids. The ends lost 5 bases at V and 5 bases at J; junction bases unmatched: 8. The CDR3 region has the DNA TGTGCCAGCAGTGCGGACAGGGCAGGGAACGAGCAGTACTTC. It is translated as CASSADRAGNEQYF.

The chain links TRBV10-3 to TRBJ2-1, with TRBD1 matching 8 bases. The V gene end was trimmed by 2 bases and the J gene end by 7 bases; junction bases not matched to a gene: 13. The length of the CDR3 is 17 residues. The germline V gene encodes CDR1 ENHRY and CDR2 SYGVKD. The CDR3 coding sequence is TGTGCCATCAGTGAGACGCATCAGGGGGCGCGGGGAAATGAGCAGTTCTTC. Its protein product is CAISETHQGARGNEQFF.

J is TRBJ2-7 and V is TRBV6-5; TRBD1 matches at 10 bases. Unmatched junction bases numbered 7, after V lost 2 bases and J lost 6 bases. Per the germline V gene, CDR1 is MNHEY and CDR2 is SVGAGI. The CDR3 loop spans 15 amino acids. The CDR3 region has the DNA TGTGCCAGCAGTTACGAGGGACAGGGGCGCAGCGAGCAGTACTTC. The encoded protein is CASSYEGQGRSEQYF.

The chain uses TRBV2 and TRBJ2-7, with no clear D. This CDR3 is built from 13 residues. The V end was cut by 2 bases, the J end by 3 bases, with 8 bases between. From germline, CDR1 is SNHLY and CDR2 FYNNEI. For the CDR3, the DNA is TGTGCCAGCAGTGAATTTGGAATCTACGAGCAGTACTTC. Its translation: CASSEFGIYEQYF.

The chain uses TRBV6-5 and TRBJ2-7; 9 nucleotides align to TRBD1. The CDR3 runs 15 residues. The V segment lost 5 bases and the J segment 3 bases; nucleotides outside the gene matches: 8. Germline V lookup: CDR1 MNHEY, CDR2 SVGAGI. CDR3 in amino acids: CASSTQQGAVYEQYF. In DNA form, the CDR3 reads TGTGCCAGCAGTACACAACAGGGGGCCGTCTACGAGCAGTACTTC.